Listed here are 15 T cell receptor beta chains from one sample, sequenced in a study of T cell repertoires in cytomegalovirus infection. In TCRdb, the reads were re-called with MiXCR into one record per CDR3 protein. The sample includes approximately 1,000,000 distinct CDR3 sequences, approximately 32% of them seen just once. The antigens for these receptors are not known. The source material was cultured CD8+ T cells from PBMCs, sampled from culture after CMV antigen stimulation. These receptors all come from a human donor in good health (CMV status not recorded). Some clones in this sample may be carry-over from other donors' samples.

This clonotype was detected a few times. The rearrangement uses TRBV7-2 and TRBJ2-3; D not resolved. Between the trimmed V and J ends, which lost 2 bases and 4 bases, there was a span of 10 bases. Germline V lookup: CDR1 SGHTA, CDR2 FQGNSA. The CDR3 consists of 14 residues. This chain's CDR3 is CASSLSPFADTQYF. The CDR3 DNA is TGTGCCAGCAGCTTATCCCCCTTCGCAGATACGCAGTATTTT.

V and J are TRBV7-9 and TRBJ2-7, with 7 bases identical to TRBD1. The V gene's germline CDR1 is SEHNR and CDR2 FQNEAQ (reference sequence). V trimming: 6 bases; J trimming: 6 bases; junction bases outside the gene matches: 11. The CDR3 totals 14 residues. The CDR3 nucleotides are TGTGCCAGCAGTCCCCGGAACAGGGGCAGCGAGCAGTACTTC. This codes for CASSPRNRGSEQYF.

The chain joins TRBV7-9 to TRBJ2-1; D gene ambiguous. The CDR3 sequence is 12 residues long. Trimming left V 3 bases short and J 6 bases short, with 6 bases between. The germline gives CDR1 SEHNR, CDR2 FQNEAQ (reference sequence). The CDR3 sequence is CASSFDFNEQFF. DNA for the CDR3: TGTGCCAGCAGCTTCGACTTCAATGAGCAGTTCTTC. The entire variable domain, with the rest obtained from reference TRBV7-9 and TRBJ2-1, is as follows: DTGVSQNPRHKITKRGQNVTFRCDPISEHNRLYWYRQTLGQGPEFLTYFQNEAQLEKSRLLSDRFSAERPKGSFSTLEIQRTEQGDSAMYLCASSFDFNEQFFGPGTRLTVL.

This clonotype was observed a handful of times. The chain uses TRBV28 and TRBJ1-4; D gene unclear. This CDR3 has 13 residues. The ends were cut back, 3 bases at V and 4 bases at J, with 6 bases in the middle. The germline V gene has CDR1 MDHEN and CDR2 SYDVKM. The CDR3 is CASSFQSNEKLFF. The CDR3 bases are TGTGCCAGCAGTTTCCAAAGTAATGAAAAACTGTTTTTT.

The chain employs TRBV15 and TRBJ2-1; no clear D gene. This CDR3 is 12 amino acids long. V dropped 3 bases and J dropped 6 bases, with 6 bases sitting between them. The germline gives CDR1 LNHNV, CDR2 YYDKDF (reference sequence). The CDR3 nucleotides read TGTGCCACCAGCAGTTTAGGCAATGAGCAGTTCTTC. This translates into CATSSLGNEQFF.

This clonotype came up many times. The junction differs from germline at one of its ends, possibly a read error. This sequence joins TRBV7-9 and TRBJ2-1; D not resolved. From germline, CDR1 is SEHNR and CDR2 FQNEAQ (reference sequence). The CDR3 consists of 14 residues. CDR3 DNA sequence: TGTGCCAGCAGCTTAGTGGTCAGCGACAACGAGCAGTTCTTC. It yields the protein CASSLVVSDNEQFF. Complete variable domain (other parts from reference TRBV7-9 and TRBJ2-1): DTGVSQNPRHKITKRGQNVTFRCDPISEHNRLYWYRQTLGQGPEFLTYFQNEAQLEKSRLLSDRFSAERPKGSFSTLEIQRTEQGDSAMYLCASSLVVSDNEQFFGPGTRLTVL.

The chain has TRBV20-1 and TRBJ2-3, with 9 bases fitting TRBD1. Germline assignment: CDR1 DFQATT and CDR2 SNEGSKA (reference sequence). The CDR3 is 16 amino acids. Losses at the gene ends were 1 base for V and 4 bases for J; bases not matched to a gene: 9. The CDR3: CSARAGRDRVPDTQYF. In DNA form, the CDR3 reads TGCAGTGCTAGAGCCGGCCGGGACAGGGTCCCAGATACGCAGTATTTT.

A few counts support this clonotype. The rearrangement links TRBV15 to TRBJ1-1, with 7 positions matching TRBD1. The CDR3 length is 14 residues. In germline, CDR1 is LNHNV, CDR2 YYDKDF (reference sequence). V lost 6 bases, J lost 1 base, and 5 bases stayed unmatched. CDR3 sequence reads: CATRLTGTNTEAFF. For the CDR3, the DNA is TGTGCCACCAGGCTGACAGGGACGAACACTGAAGCTTTCTTT.

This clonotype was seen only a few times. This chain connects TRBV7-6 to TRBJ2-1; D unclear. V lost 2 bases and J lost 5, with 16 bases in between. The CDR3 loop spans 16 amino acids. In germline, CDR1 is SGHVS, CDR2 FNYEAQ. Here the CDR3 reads CASSLSETRSHNEQFF. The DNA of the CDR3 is TGTGCCAGCAGCTTAAGCGAAACACGGTCCCACAATGAGCAGTTCTTC.

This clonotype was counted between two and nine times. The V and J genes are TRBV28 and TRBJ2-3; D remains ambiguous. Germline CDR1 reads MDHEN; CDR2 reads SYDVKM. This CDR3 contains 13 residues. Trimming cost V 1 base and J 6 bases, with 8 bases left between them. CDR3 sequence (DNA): TGTGCCAGCAGTTTATCGCCCCACGATACGCAGTATTTT. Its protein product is CASSLSPHDTQYF.

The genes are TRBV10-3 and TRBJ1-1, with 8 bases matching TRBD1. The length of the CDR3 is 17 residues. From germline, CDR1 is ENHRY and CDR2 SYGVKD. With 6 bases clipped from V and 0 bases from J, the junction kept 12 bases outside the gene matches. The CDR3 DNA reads TGTGCCATCAGCTATAGGGGGCAGGGGGCCGTGAACACTGAAGCTTTCTTT. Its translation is CAISYRGQGAVNTEAFF.

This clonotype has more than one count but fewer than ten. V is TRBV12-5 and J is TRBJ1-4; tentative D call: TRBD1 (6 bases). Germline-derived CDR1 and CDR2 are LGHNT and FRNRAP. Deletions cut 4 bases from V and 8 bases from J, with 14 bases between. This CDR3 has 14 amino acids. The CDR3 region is CASGSGGGWEKLFF. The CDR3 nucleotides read TGTGCTAGTGGTTCCGGGGGCGGTTGGGAAAAACTGTTTTTT.

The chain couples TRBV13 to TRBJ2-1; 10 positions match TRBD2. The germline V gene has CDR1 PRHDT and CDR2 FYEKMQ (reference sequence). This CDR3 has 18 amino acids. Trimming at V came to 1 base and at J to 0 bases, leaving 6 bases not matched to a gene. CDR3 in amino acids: CASSLEGSGGSSYNEQFF. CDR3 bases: TGTGCCAGCAGCTTAGAGGGTAGCGGGGGGTCCTCCTACAATGAGCAGTTCTTC.

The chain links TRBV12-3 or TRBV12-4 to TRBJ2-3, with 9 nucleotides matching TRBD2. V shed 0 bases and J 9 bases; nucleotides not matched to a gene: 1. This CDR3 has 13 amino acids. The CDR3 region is CASSLAAGGTQYF. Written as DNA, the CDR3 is TGTGCCAGCAGTTTAGCTGCGGGGGGGACGCAGTATTTT.

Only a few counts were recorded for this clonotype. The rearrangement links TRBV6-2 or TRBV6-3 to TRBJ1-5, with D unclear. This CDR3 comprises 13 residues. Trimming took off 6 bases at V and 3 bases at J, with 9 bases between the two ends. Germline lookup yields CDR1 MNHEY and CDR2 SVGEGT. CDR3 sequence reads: CASSPSTNQPQHF. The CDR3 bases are TGTGCCAGCAGCCCCTCCACCAATCAGCCCCAGCATTTT.